The present TCR beta chain was sequenced within a study of radiation and T cells in renal cell carcinoma. In the study overall: Nephrectomy followed 15 Gy stereotactic body radiation by 4 weeks. The study's findings and limits: Top tumor clonotypes rose in blood 2 weeks post-radiation, then contracted.

As to this clone: Its antigen is still unknown.

Time point here: baseline pretreatment blood. As to treatment: 15 Gy SBRT to primary tumor, nephrectomy 4 weeks later. TCRdb's copy holds only in-frame clones and misses some; the assay was immunoSEQ multiplex PCR. Found here are 150,000 or so clones, approximately 87% of them singletons; the top ten hold around a quarter. This CDR3 is 15 amino acids long. CDR1 and CDR2 (germline): SGHNT, YYREEE (reference sequence). The ends were cut back, 4 bases at V and 0 bases at J, with 8 bases in the middle. Here the sequenced sample was blood, taken from a patient whose treatment included radiotherapy and nephrectomy. The source of this sequence is a woman between 45 and 60 years old with renal cell carcinoma. J is TRBJ1-6 and V is TRBV5-4, with D unresolved. The CDR3 region is CASSPSGSYNSPLHF. In DNA, the CDR3 is TGTGCCAGCAGCCCTTCTGGCTCCTATAATTCACCCCTCCACTTT. Complete variable domain (other parts from reference TRBV5-4 and TRBJ1-6): ETGVTQSPTHLIKTRGQQVTLRCSSQSGHNTVSWYQQALGQGPQFIFQYYREEENGRGNFPPRFSGLQFPNYSSELNVNALELDDSALYLCASSPSGSYNSPLHFGNGTRLTVT.